The clone carrying this TCR beta chain turned up a few times. Its antigen remains unidentified. V lost 4 bases and J lost 4, with 16 bases in between. The V gene's germline CDR1 is LGHNA and CDR2 YSLEER. The CDR3 runs to 15 residues. Unique molecular identifiers were built into the TCR beta cDNA libraries. With about 0.85 to 10 million T cells as the source, some 510,000 cDNA molecules resulted. TCRdb re-analysed the PCR reads in MiXCR, keeping a single row per CDR3 protein. The data show some 370,000 distinct CDR3 sequences, around 37% seen once. These data come from a study of post-analysis software for immune sequencing data. For the study at large: Disease courses included relapsing-remitting, secondary progressive and progressive-relapsing multiple sclerosis. Study-wide points: Batch-matched samples strongly co-clustered by F measure. Four or five TRBV segments were significantly more frequent in patients than in controls. TRBV5-6, TRBV5-1 and TRBV20-1 were among these segments. Controls' normalized Chao1 diversity significantly exceeded that of multiple sclerosis patients.

The rearrangement uses TRBV4-3 and TRBJ2-5; D may match TRBD1 or TRBD2 (5 bases each). Sequenced sample: blood. This receptor was obtained from a girl aged 10 to 17 with multiple sclerosis. Here the CDR3 DNA reads TGCGCCAGCAGCCTCGAGGCAGGGAGAGGAGAGACCCAGTACTTC. Translated, it gives CASSLEAGRGETQYF.